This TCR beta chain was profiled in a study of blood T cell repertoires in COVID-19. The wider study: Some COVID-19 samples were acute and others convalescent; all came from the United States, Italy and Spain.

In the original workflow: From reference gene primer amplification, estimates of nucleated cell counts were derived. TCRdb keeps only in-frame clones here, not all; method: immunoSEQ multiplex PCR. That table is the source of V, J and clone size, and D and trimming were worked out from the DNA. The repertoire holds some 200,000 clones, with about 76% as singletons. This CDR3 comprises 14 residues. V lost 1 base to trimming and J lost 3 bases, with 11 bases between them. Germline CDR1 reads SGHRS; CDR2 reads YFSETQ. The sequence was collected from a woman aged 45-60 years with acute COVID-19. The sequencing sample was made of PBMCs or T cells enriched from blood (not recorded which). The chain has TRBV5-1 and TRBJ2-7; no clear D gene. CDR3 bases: TGCGCCAGCAGCTTGAATGTCCCCGTCTACGAGCAGTACTTC. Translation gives CASSLNVPVYEQYF.